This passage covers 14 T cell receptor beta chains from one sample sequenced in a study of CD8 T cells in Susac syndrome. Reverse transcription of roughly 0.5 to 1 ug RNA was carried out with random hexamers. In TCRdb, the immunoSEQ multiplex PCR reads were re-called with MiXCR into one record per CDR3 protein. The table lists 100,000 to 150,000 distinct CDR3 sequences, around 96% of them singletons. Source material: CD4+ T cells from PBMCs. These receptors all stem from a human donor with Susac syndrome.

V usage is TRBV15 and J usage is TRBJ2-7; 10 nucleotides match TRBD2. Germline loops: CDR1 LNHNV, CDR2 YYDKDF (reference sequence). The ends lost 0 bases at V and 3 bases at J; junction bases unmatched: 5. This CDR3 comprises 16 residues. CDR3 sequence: CATSRDISSGSYEQYF. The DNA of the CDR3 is TGTGCCACCAGCAGAGATATCTCTAGCGGGAGCTACGAGCAGTACTTC.

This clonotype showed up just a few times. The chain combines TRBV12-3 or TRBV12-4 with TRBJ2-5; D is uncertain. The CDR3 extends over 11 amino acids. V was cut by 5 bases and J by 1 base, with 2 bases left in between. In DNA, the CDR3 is TGTGCCAGCAGTACCCAAGAGACCCAGTACTTC. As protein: CASSTQETQYF.

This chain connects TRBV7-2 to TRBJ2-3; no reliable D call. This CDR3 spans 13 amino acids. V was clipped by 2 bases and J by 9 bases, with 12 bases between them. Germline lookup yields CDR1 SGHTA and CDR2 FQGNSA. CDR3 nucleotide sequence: TGTGCCAGCAGCTTAAACGCCGCGCGGACGCAGTATTTT. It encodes CASSLNAARTQYF.

DNA for the CDR3: TGCAGCGTTCAGGGCGTGCAGAGATCCTACGAGCAGTACTTC. This sequence encodes CSVQGVQRSYEQYF. The rearrangement joins TRBV29-1 to TRBJ2-7; tentatively, D is TRBD1 (5 bases). With 5 bases removed from V and 1 base from J, the gap between germline ends came to 15 bases. Germline V gene data show CDR1 as SQVTM and CDR2 as ANQGSEA. The CDR3 totals 14 residues.

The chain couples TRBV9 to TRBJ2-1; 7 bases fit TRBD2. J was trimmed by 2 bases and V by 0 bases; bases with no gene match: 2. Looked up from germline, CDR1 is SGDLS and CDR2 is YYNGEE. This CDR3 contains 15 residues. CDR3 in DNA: TGTGCCAGCAGCGTAGGTCTAGCGGCCTACAATGAGCAGTTCTTC. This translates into CASSVGLAAYNEQFF.

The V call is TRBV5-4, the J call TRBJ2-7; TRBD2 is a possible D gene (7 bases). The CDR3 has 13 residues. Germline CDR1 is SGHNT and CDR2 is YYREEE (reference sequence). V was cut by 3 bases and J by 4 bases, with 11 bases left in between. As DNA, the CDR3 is TGTGCCAGCAGCTCGGGGGGCTTTTACGAGCAGTACTTC. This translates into CASSSGGFYEQYF.

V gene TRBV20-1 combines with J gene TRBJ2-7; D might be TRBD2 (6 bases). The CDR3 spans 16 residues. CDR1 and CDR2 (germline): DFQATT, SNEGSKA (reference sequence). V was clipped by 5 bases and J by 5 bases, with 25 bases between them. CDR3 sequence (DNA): TGCAGTGCTCTCGAAGGTTGGCTAGCGAGGGGTAACGAGCAGTACTTC. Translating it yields CSALEGWLARGNEQYF.

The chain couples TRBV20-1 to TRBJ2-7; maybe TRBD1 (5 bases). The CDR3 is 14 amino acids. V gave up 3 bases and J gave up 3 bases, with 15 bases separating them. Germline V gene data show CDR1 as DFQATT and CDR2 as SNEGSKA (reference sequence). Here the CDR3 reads CSASRQTSSYEQYF. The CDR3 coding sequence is TGCAGTGCTAGCCGACAGACAAGCAGCTACGAGCAGTACTTC.

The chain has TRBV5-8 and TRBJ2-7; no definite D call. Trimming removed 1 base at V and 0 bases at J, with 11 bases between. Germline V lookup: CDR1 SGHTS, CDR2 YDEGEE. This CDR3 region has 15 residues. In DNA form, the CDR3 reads TGTGCCAGCAGCTTGTCTGCGGTAAGCTCCTACGAGCAGTACTTC. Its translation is CASSLSAVSSYEQYF. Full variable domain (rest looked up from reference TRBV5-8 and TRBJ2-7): EAGVTQSPTHLIKTRGQQATLRCSPISGHTSVYWYQQALGLGLQFLLWYDEGEERNRGNFPPRFSGRQFPNYSSELNVNALELEDSALYLCASSLSAVSSYEQYFGPGTRLTVT.

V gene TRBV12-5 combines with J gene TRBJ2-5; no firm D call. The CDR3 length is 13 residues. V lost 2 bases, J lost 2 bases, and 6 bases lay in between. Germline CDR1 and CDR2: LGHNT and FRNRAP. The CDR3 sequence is CASGLTLQETQYF. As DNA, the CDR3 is TGTGCTAGTGGTTTGACCCTTCAAGAGACCCAGTACTTC.

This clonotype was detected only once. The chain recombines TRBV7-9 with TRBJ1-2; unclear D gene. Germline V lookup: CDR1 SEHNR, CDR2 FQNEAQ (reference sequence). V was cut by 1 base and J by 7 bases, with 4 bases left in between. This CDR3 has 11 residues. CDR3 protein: CASSLDTGYTF. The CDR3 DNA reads TGTGCCAGCAGCTTAGACACTGGCTACACCTTC.

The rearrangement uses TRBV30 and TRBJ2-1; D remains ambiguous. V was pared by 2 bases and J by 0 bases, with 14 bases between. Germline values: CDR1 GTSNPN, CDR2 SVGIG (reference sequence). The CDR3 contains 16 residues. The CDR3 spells CAWSKVGKGSYNEQFF. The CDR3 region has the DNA TGTGCCTGGAGTAAGGTAGGGAAGGGCTCCTACAATGAGCAGTTCTTC.

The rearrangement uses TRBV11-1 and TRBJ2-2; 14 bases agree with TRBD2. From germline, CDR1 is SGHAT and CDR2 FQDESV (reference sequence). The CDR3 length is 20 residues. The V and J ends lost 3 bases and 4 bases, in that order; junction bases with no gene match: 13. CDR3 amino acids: CASSFLGGTSGRPRTGELFF. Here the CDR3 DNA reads TGTGCCAGCAGCTTCCTGGGAGGGACTAGCGGGAGACCGCGCACCGGGGAGCTGTTTTTT. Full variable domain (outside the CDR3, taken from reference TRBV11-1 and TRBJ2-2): EAEVAQSPRYKITEKSQAVAFWCDPISGHATLYWYRQILGQGPELLVQFQDESVVDDSQLPKDRFSAERLKGVDSTLKIQPAELGDSAMYLCASSFLGGTSGRPRTGELFFGEGSRLTVL.

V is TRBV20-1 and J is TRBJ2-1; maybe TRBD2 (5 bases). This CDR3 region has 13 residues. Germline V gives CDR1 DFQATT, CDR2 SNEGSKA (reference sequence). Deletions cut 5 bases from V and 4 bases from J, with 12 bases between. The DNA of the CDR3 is TGCAGTGCTCTCTATAGGGAGTACAATGAGCAGTTCTTC. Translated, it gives CSALYREYNEQFF.